These 20 T cell receptor beta chains came from one sample sequenced in a study of control samples from healthy donors and cancer patients. The assay was immunoSEQ multiplex PCR, and TCRdb's table has in-frame clones only and misses some. The sample contains approximately 87,000 clones, roughly nine tenths of which appear only once. What was sequenced was blood. The source is a man between 50 and 59 years old in good health.

The chain joins TRBV30 to TRBJ2-1; D perhaps matches TRBD1 (6 bases). Trimming shortened V by 1 base and J by 2 bases, and 12 bases separated the two germline ends. Germline values: CDR1 GTSNPN, CDR2 SVGIG (reference sequence). This CDR3 spans 15 amino acids. Written as DNA, the CDR3 is TGTGCCTGGAGTGCAATACAGGGCCCCTACAATGAGCAGTTCTTC. Residues: CAWSAIQGPYNEQFF.

This chain connects TRBV7-8 to TRBJ1-6; TRBD1 aligns across 8 bases. The germline gives CDR1 SGHVS, CDR2 FQNEAQ. The CDR3 covers 15 residues. Trimming cost V 5 bases and J 7 bases; bases outside gene matches: 7. Here the CDR3 DNA reads TGTGCCAGCAGCCAGGACAGGGCCTCCAATTCACCCCTCCACTTT. Amino acid sequence: CASSQDRASNSPLHF.

This sequence joins TRBV7-2 and TRBJ1-1, with unresolved D. The V end was cut by 2 bases, the J end by 0 bases, with 7 bases between. The CDR3 covers 14 residues. The germline gives CDR1 SGHTA, CDR2 FQGNSA. CDR3 coding DNA: TGTGCCAGCAGCTTAACAGCCATGAACACTGAAGCTTTCTTT. It translates to CASSLTAMNTEAFF.

V usage is TRBV19 and J usage is TRBJ1-5; D is uncertain. Deletions cut 8 bases from V and 1 base from J, with 6 bases between. The CDR3 runs 12 residues. CDR1 is LNHDA, CDR2 SQIVND, per germline (reference sequence). This chain's CDR3 is CASASSNQPQHF. CDR3 coding DNA: TGTGCCAGTGCTTCCAGCAATCAGCCCCAGCATTTT.

This chain joins TRBV14 and TRBJ2-4; D is perhaps TRBD2 (5 bases). Trimming took off 4 bases at V and 6 bases at J, with 13 bases between the two ends. The CDR3 totals 14 residues. CDR1 is SGHDN and CDR2 is FVKESK in the germline V gene. CDR3 residues: CASSPRGGGNIQYF. The CDR3 DNA sequence: TGTGCCAGCAGCCCCCGTGGAGGCGGAAACATTCAGTACTTC. Based on the CDR3 plus reference TRBV14 and TRBJ2-4, the full variable domain is EAGVTQFPSHSVIEKGQTVTLRCDPISGHDNLYWYRRVMGKEIKFLLHFVKESKQDESGMPNNRFLAERTGGTYSTLKVQPAELEDSGVYFCASSPRGGGNIQYFGAGTRLSVL.

V usage is TRBV18 and J usage is TRBJ1-2; D not resolved. V shed 5 bases and J shed 2 bases, with 6 bases lying between them. The length of the CDR3 is 12 residues. Germline values: CDR1 KGHSH, CDR2 LQKENI. Here the CDR3 DNA reads TGTGCCAGCTCATCTATAAACTATGGCTACACCTTC. Protein: CASSSINYGYTF.

The J gene is TRBJ1-4, the V gene TRBV6-6; 7 bases are shared with TRBD1. J gave up 4 bases and V 4 bases, and 3 bases lay outside the gene matches. Germline assignment: CDR1 MNHNY and CDR2 SVGAGI (reference sequence). The CDR3 contains 14 residues. The CDR3 protein is CASSFRDSNEKLFF. CDR3 nucleotides: TGTGCCAGCAGTTTCCGGGACAGTAATGAAAAACTGTTTTTT.

The chain couples TRBV29-1 to TRBJ2-5; 9 nucleotides line up with TRBD2. From germline, CDR1 is SQVTM and CDR2 ANQGSEA. Unmatched junction bases numbered 11, after V lost 4 bases and J lost 5 bases. There are 15 residues in the CDR3. CDR3 nucleotide sequence: TGCAGCGTTGTTGGCGGGGGGGCGAACACGGAGACCCAGTACTTC. It yields the protein CSVVGGGANTETQYF.

This chain links TRBV5-5 with TRBJ2-3; tentatively, D is TRBD1 or TRBD2 (5 bases each). This CDR3 has 11 amino acids. Germline CDR1 reads SGHKS; CDR2 reads YYEKEE (reference sequence). Trimming cost V 10 bases and J 4 bases, with 10 bases left between them. The CDR3: CAGQGADTQYF. Written as DNA, the CDR3 is TGTGCCGGTCAGGGAGCAGATACGCAGTATTTT.

The chain employs TRBV5-1 and TRBJ2-2; D ambiguous. Trimming took 0 bases from V and 5 from J, leaving 5 bases between them. Germline-derived CDR1 and CDR2 are SGHRS and YFSETQ. The CDR3 is 13 residues long. The CDR3 protein is CASSLVETGELFF. The CDR3 nucleotides read TGCGCCAGCAGCTTGGTCGAGACCGGGGAGCTGTTTTTT.

The V gene is TRBV29-1, the J gene TRBJ1-1; 7 positions match TRBD1. The CDR3 extends over 12 amino acids. Trimming cost V 3 bases and J 7 bases; bases outside gene matches: 5. CDR1 and CDR2 (germline): SQVTM, ANQGSEA. The CDR3 is CSVEDRYFEAFF. CDR3 DNA sequence: TGCAGCGTTGAGGACAGGTACTTTGAAGCTTTCTTT.

CDR3 protein: CAWNDGVTDTQYF. The CDR3 coding sequence is TGTGCCTGGAATGACGGGGTAACAGATACGCAGTATTTT. The V gene is TRBV30, the J gene TRBJ2-3, with D tentatively TRBD2 (5 bases). The germline V gene has CDR1 GTSNPN and CDR2 SVGIG (reference sequence). This CDR3 is built from 13 residues. V was clipped by 4 bases and J by 3 bases, with 11 bases between them.

The chain combines TRBV11-2 with TRBJ1-6; D is possibly TRBD1 (6 bases). Per germline, CDR1 SGHAT and CDR2 FQNNGV. The CDR3 length is 14 residues. The V end was cut by 5 bases, the J end by 5 bases, with 10 bases between. Written as DNA, the CDR3 is TGTGCCAGCAGCCGGGACACCGATAATTCACCCCTCCACTTT. The encoded protein is CASSRDTDNSPLHF.

The rearrangement uses TRBV15 and TRBJ1-2, with D possibly being TRBD1 (5 bases). V was cut by 0 bases and J by 4 bases, with 9 bases left in between. Germline V CDR1 and CDR2: LNHNV, YYDKDF (reference sequence). This CDR3 region has 14 residues. CDR3 region: CATSRDGDGYGYTF. The CDR3 nucleotides are TGTGCCACCAGCAGAGATGGGGACGGCTATGGCTACACCTTC.

The rearrangement joins TRBV13 to TRBJ2-3; 9 nucleotides align to TRBD1. J was trimmed by 3 bases and V by 5 bases; bases with no gene match: 6. The CDR3 loop spans 15 amino acids. Looked up from germline, CDR1 is PRHDT and CDR2 is FYEKMQ (reference sequence). For the CDR3, the DNA is TGTGCCAGCAGCCGACAGGGGGGTAGTACAGATACGCAGTATTTT. This codes for CASSRQGGSTDTQYF.

The V gene is TRBV27, the J gene TRBJ1-2, with a possible D match to TRBD1 (6 bases). CDR1 is MNHEY, CDR2 SMNVEV, per germline (reference sequence). The CDR3 consists of 16 residues. Trimming cost V 0 bases and J 3 bases, with 14 bases left between them. The CDR3 sequence: CASSLSRGAGYYGYTF. The CDR3 nucleotides are TGTGCCAGCAGTTTATCAAGGGGGGCAGGGTACTATGGCTACACCTTC.

This clone was recorded a few times. The gene calls are TRBV6-1 and TRBJ1-4, with D possibly being TRBD1 (6 bases). CDR3 length: 15 amino acids. CDR1 and CDR2 from the germline V gene are MNHNS and SASEGT. V was clipped by 2 bases and J by 11 bases, with 18 bases between them. The CDR3 DNA follows: TGTGCCAGCAGTGAACGATTGGGACAAAGGACCAAACTGTTTTTT. Translating it yields CASSERLGQRTKLFF.

This chain uses TRBV7-9 with TRBJ1-1, with D possibly TRBD1 on 5 matching bases. Germline V lookup: CDR1 SEHNR, CDR2 FQNEAQ (reference sequence). V was pared by 3 bases and J by 10 bases, with 15 bases between. This CDR3 spans 13 amino acids. For the CDR3, the DNA is TGTGCCAGCAGCTTCGACGCGGGGCGGAGAGCTTTCTTT. It yields the protein CASSFDAGRRAFF.

This rearrangement joins TRBV10-3 to TRBJ1-3; the D is unclear. The germline gives CDR1 ENHRY, CDR2 SYGVKD. The CDR3 contains 14 residues. V lost 0 bases to trimming and J lost 4 bases, with 7 bases between them. CDR3 amino acids: CAISESGSGNTIYF. In DNA form, the CDR3 reads TGTGCCATCAGTGAGTCAGGGTCAGGAAACACCATATATTTT.

The CDR3 region is CASTNSRVDEKLFF. The CDR3, as DNA: TGTGCCAGCACCAACTCCCGTGTCGATGAAAAACTGTTTTTT. V and J are TRBV6-5 and TRBJ1-4; D not resolved. CDR1 and CDR2 from the germline V gene are MNHEY and SVGAGI. This CDR3 contains 14 residues. V lost 7 bases and J 6 bases, leaving 15 bases between the germline ends.